The sequence of this T cell receptor beta chain was determined in a study of blood T cell repertoires in COVID-19 (dated by TCRdb to 2020 to 2022). Concerning the study at large: The collaborator samples originated in the United States, Italy and Spain and spanned the acute and convalescent phases of COVID-19. The prospective study material was composed of cDNA or gDNA derived from T cells, B-cell-depleted T cells, or PBMCs. The dataset comprised deeply sampled blood TCRbeta repertoires from subjects exposed to, actively infected with, or recovered from COVID-19. A freely available public database, intended as a resource for researchers studying the immune response to SARS-CoV-2, is where the repertoires were released. The samples were drawn from the first 160 participants of the ongoing ImmuneRACE study and from over 950 subjects provided by 6 global collaborators. Nearly every sample came with metadata listing a de-identified subject ID, COVID-19 status, age in years and sex. Where available, HLA class I and class II types were taken from metadata supplied by the sample provider and were not determined by assay-based typing.

Each collaborating institution followed its own protocols to collect whole blood in K2EDTA tubes. For TCRbeta analysis, collaborators shipped samples in one of three forms: frozen whole blood, isolated PBMCs, or DNA extracted from either of those sample types. Notes on this clone: Its antigen is still unknown. No base qualities exist here, and no much larger clone lies one base off it.

The immunoSEQ Assay, a bias-controlled multiplex PCR, was used to amplify TCRbeta CDR3 regions from genomic DNA. The authors processed their data as follows. Nucleated cell counts per sample were estimated from amplification of reference gene primers within the assay. To quantify the absolute abundance of each unique TCRbeta CDR3 rearrangement, sequence reads were collapsed and filtered. For each sample, productive Simpson clonality was calculated as the square root of Simpson's diversity index across productive rearrangements. In its TCRdb copy, this immuneACCESS table keeps in-frame sequences only and misses some clones. Where compared with another copy, unresolved V genes explain less than half of these, and the others have no known cause. Clonal size and the V and J genes are those of that table, whereas D and trimming came from the DNA. Within this sample are about 190,000 clones, with roughly four fifths of them counted one time only. The ten largest account for 4% to 6% of the sample.

The study at large found these results: How much clinical and demographic metadata was included differed by source and by participant, and the metadata was provided uncurated.

The CDR3 measures 13 amino acids from cysteine to phenylalanine. Only the CDR3 portion is preserved as DNA: 39 bases, with reading frame beginning at the first base. CDR1 MNHEY and CDR2 SVGEGT are derived from the germline V gene. Cut back by 2 bases and 5 bases, the V and J ends lie 6 bases apart. This sequence was found in a woman in her sixties or seventies with active or convalescent COVID-19. The sequencing sample was made of peripheral blood. The rearranged segments are TRBV6-2 or TRBV6-3 and TRBJ2-2; a confident D gene designation cannot be given. The DNA reads as follows: TGTGCCAGCAGTTACCCCTATACCGGGGAGCTGTTTTTT. This gives the protein CASSYPYTGELFF.